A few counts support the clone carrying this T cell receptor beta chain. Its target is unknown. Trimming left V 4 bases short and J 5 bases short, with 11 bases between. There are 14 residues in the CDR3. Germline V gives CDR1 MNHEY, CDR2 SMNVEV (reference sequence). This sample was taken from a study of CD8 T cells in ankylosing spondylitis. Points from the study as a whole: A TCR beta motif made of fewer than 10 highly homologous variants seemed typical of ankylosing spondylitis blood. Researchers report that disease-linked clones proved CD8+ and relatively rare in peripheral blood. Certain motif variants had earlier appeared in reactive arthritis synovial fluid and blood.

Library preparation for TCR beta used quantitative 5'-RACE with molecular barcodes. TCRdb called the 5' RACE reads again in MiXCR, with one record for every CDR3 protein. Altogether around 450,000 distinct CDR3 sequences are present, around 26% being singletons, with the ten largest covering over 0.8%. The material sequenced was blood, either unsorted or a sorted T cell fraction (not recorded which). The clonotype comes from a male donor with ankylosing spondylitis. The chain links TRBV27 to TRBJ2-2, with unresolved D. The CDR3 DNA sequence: TGTGCCAGCAGTTGGCAGGTCCGGACCGGGGAGCTGTTTTTT. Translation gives CASSWQVRTGELFF.